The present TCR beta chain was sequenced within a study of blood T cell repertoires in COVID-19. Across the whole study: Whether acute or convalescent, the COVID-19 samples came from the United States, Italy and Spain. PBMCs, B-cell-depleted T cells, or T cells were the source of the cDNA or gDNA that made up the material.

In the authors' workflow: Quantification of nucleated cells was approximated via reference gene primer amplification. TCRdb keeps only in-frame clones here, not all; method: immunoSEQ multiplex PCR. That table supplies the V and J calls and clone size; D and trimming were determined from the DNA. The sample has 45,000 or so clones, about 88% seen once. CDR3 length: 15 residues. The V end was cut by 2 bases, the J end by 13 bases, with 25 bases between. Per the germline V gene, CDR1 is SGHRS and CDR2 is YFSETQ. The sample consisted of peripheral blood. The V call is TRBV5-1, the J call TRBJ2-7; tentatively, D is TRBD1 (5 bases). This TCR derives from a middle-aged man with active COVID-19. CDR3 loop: CASSFSARQGDLGYF. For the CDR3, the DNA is TGCGCCAGCAGCTTTTCAGCTAGGCAGGGTGACCTGGGATACTTC.